A selection of T cell receptor beta chains follows, all from one sample in a study of human T cells and chemical hapten exposure. TCRdb ran MiXCR on the RACE reads and lists one entry per CDR3 protein. The sample has around 75,000 distinct CDR3 sequences, 10% seen once. This sample comprised whole blood, obtained in connection with sensitization to the hapten diphenylcyclopropenone (DPC). The receptor source for this set is a woman aged 50 to 65 with alopecia areata. Some clones in this sample may be carry-over from other donors' samples. Each CDR3 is given with its conserved first and last residue. The D gene is left open where the match is weak. Some rows have no size entry. The others give once, few or many, or a class for an expanded clone.

clone_size j_call d_call v_call cdr3_nt cdr3_aa
NA TRBJ2-5 TRBD2 TRBV5-4 TGTGCCAGCAGCCGGGCCCTAGCGGGAGCGTACCAAGAGACCCAGTACTTC CASSRALAGAYQETQYF
few TRBJ2-5 NA TRBV29-1 TGCAGCACCGGGACGGTACAAGAGACCCAGTACTTC CSTGTVQETQYF
few TRBJ2-5 NA TRBV28 TGTGCCAGCAGTCTCCTAATCCGAGTCCAAGAGACCCAGTACTTC CASSLLIRVQETQYF
NA TRBJ2-7 TRBD1 TRBV5-6 TGTGCCAGCAGCTTGGTGGCGGACAGGGGAGGCCGCGAGCAGTACTTC CASSLVADRGGREQYF
many TRBJ1-1 NA TRBV5-1 TGCGCCAGCAGCGGGGGCGCGGGCACTGAAGCTTTCTTT CASSGGAGTEAFF
many TRBJ2-7 NA TRBV12-3/TRBV12-4 TGTGCCAGCAGCTATGCTCCCTCCGGCTACGAGCAGTACTTC CASSYAPSGYEQYF
NA TRBJ1-4 NA TRBV10-3 TGTGCCATCAGTAGCTTGAATGAAAAACTGTTTTTT CAISSLNEKLFF
NA TRBJ2-5 NA TRBV20-1 TGCAGTGCTAGAGTCGAGGCAGAGACCCAGTACTTC CSARVEAETQYF
medium-sized TRBJ2-4 NA TRBV3-1 TGTGCCAGCAGCCAAAGTCTATTAGCGCGGGATCTAACCAAAAACATTCAGTACTTC CASSQSLLARDLTKNIQYF
NA TRBJ2-1 TRBD2 TRBV11-3 TGTGCCAGCAGCTTTGGGGGAGCGGGAGTACGGCATGAGCAGTTCTTC CASSFGGAGVRHEQFF